The 17 T cell receptor beta chains reported below all come from one sample, sequenced in a study of cytomegalovirus exposure and HLA in healthy donors. PCR amplification relied on 60 Vbeta primers (plus 13 Jbeta primers). The data were produced by immunoSEQ multiplex PCR, yet TCRdb's version contains in-frame clones alone and is incomplete. The data show 110,000 or so clones, around 78% seen once. The specimen was PBMCs. The receptors stem from a male donor in good health and CMV-seronegative.

The chain uses TRBV15 and TRBJ2-6; D remains ambiguous. Per germline, CDR1 LNHNV and CDR2 YYDKDF (reference sequence). The V end lost 4 bases, the J end lost 4 bases, and 14 bases lay between the germline ends. CDR3 length: 16 residues. The DNA for the CDR3 is TGTGCCACCAGCACCCTTTCGCGTCCCGGGGCCAACGTCCTGACTTTC. This translates into CATSTLSRPGANVLTF.

The genes are TRBV9 and TRBJ1-4; 7 nucleotides agree with TRBD1. The CDR3 spans 16 residues. Trimming at V came to 4 bases and at J to 7 bases, leaving 13 bases not matched to a gene. Germline assignment: CDR1 SGDLS and CDR2 YYNGEE. Written as DNA, the CDR3 is TGTGCCAGCAGCTCCCGGGACAGCGCGCTTGGTGAAAAACTGTTTTTT. Protein: CASSSRDSALGEKLFF. Supplemented by reference TRBV9 and TRBJ1-4, the full variable domain reads DSGVTQTPKHLITATGQRVTLRCSPRSGDLSVYWYQQSLDQGLQFLIQYYNGEERAKGNILERFSAQQFPDLHSELNLSSLELGDSALYFCASSSRDSALGEKLFFGSGTQLSVL.

The chain joins TRBV27 to TRBJ2-5, with 8 nucleotides matching TRBD2. The germline gives CDR1 MNHEY, CDR2 SMNVEV (reference sequence). Trimming cost V 3 bases and J 1 base; bases outside gene matches: 7. The CDR3 is 16 amino acids. The CDR3 region is CASSFLSRGGQETQYF. The DNA of the CDR3 is TGTGCCAGCAGTTTTTTATCCCGGGGGGGCCAAGAGACCCAGTACTTC.

Here the CDR3 reads CASRSNRAGGTEAFF. The CDR3 DNA follows: TGCGCCAGCAGATCCAACAGGGCAGGGGGCACTGAAGCTTTCTTT. The chain couples TRBV5-1 to TRBJ1-1; 7 nucleotides line up with TRBD1. There are 15 residues in the CDR3. V lost 5 bases and J lost 4; bases outside the gene matches: 11. Germline CDR1 and CDR2: SGHRS and YFSETQ.

The chain is built from TRBV4-2 and TRBJ1-2, with 10 bases aligning to TRBD1. Unmatched junction bases numbered 10, after V lost 2 bases and J lost 7 bases. The CDR3 loop spans 16 amino acids. CDR1 LGHNA and CDR2 YNFKEQ come from the germline V gene. The CDR3 sequence is CASSQWLQDRGSGYTF. CDR3 nucleotide sequence: TGTGCCAGCAGCCAATGGTTGCAGGACAGGGGGTCTGGCTACACCTTC.

The rearrangement joins TRBV10-1 to TRBJ1-1; D perhaps matches TRBD1 (5 bases). V was pared by 4 bases and J by 0 bases, with 6 bases between. The CDR3 length is 13 residues. The germline gives CDR1 WNHNN, CDR2 SYGVQD (reference sequence). This chain's CDR3 is CASSGQMNTEAFF. CDR3 nucleotide sequence: TGCGCCAGCAGTGGACAGATGAACACTGAAGCTTTCTTT.

This chain joins TRBV9 and TRBJ1-1, with TRBD1 matching 8 bases. The CDR3 extends over 15 amino acids. J gave up 3 bases and V 4 bases, and 8 bases lay outside the gene matches. The germline CDR1 and CDR2 sequences are SGDLS and YYNGEE. The CDR3 here is CASSTGTGYYTEAFF. For the CDR3, the DNA is TGTGCCAGCAGCACGGGGACAGGCTATTACACTGAAGCTTTCTTT.

This clone occurred once. The chain has TRBV7-8 and TRBJ1-6; D call uncertain. The CDR3 is 15 residues long. V was cut by 1 base and J by 0 bases, with 4 bases left in between. The germline gives CDR1 SGHVS, CDR2 FQNEAQ. The CDR3 loop is CASSLVSSYNSPLHF. CDR3 coding DNA: TGTGCCAGCAGCTTAGTTAGCTCCTATAATTCACCCCTCCACTTT.

The chain has TRBV30 and TRBJ2-1; the D gene is possibly TRBD1 (6 bases). Trimming stripped 4 bases from V and 7 bases from J, with 23 bases between. Looked up from germline, CDR1 is GTSNPN and CDR2 is SVGIG (reference sequence). The CDR3 is made up of 16 amino acids. The CDR3 coding sequence is TGTGCCTGGACTCAGGGGATGGTCGGTTTCAGAAATGAGCAGTTCTTC. This translates into CAWTQGMVGFRNEQFF.

CDR3 amino acids: CASNLGGTIPYEQYF. In DNA, the CDR3 is TGTGCCAGCAACCTGGGGGGAACCATCCCCTACGAGCAGTACTTC. J is TRBJ2-7 and V is TRBV28; D possibly corresponds to TRBD2 (6 bases). V gave up 7 bases and J gave up 2 bases, with 18 bases separating them. CDR1 and CDR2 from the germline V gene are MDHEN and SYDVKM. CDR3 length equals 15 residues.

V and J are TRBV2 and TRBJ1-6, with a weak D call TRBD1 (6 bases). The length of the CDR3 is 12 residues. Germline V lookup: CDR1 SNHLY, CDR2 FYNNEI. Trimming cost V 7 bases and J 10 bases, with 11 bases left between them. In DNA, the CDR3 is TGTGCCAGCAACAGGGTGACCTCACCCCTCCACTTT. Translated: CASNRVTSPLHF.

V gene TRBV5-6 combines with J gene TRBJ2-3; D gene uncertain. V lost 3 bases to trimming and J lost 9 bases, with 11 bases between them. This CDR3 comprises 12 residues. Per germline, CDR1 SGHDT and CDR2 YYEEEE. CDR3 sequence: CASSSSSYTQYF. The CDR3 region has the DNA TGTGCCAGCAGCTCATCAAGCTACACGCAGTATTTT.

This clone was seen once. The V gene is TRBV2, the J gene TRBJ2-5; TRBD2 might be the D (6 bases). The CDR3 is 12 residues long. V was pared by 6 bases and J by 7 bases, with 12 bases between. Looked up from germline, CDR1 is SNHLY and CDR2 is FYNNEI. The CDR3 coding sequence is TGTGCCAGCAGGGGAGGAGGATGGACCCAGTACTTC. Its protein is CASRGGGWTQYF.

The chain uses TRBV27 and TRBJ2-7; TRBD2 agrees at 9 bases. The ends lost 8 bases at V and 4 bases at J; junction bases unmatched: 6. The CDR3 spans 13 residues. Germline CDR1 MNHEY, CDR2 SMNVEV (reference sequence). This chain's CDR3 is CASSLAGAYEQYF. Here the CDR3 DNA reads TGTGCCAGCTCCTTAGCGGGAGCTTACGAGCAGTACTTC.

This clone has only a few counts. V is TRBV5-1 and J is TRBJ2-2; maybe TRBD2 (6 bases). Trimming left V 6 bases short and J 1 base short, with 16 bases between. In germline, CDR1 is SGHRS, CDR2 YFSETQ. The CDR3 spans 16 residues. CDR3 protein: CASTGASARNTGELFF. In DNA, the CDR3 is TGCGCCAGCACTGGGGCTAGCGCCCGGAACACCGGGGAGCTGTTTTTT.

The gene calls are TRBV11-2 and TRBJ2-7; no definite D call. Germline V gene data show CDR1 as SGHAT and CDR2 as FQNNGV. CDR3 length equals 17 residues. Deletions cut 0 bases from V and 2 bases from J, with 17 bases between. CDR3 region: CASSLDVYSTLPYEQYF. CDR3 sequence (DNA): TGTGCCAGCAGCTTAGATGTGTACTCCACTTTACCCTACGAGCAGTACTTC.

V gene TRBV7-2 combines with J gene TRBJ1-1; 11 positions agree with TRBD1. This CDR3 region has 14 residues. The V segment lost 4 bases and the J segment 3 bases; nucleotides outside the gene matches: 1. Germline CDR1 SGHTA, CDR2 FQGNSA. As DNA, the CDR3 is TGTGCCAGCAGCTGGACAGGGGGCTACACTGAAGCTTTCTTT. Amino acids: CASSWTGGYTEAFF.